The 7 T cell receptor beta chains in this list originate from one sample, sequenced in a study of blood T cell repertoires in COVID-19. Produced via immunoSEQ multiplex PCR; TCRdb's table is partial and in-frame only. The sample lists 430,000 or so clones, roughly 89% seen once, with less than 0.95% in the top ten. The specimen was peripheral blood. The receptors were sampled from a man aged 18 to 29 with COVID-19, enrolled during active disease.

This clone was seen just once. The chain uses TRBV11-2 and TRBJ1-1, with D uncertain. CDR3 size: 14 residues. The germline CDR1 and CDR2 sequences are SGHAT and FQNNGV. The ends were cut back, 5 bases at V and 6 bases at J, with 16 bases in the middle. The CDR3 reads CASSVGGTAAEAFF. The CDR3 DNA sequence: TGTGCCAGCAGCGTCGGAGGTACGGCTGCTGAAGCTTTCTTT.

J is TRBJ2-1 and V is TRBV19, with 7 bases matching TRBD1. Unmatched junction bases numbered 8, after V lost 4 bases and J lost 2 bases. Germline assignment: CDR1 LNHDA and CDR2 SQIVND (reference sequence). CDR3 size: 16 residues. This CDR3 reads CASSTTGAWAYNEQFF. DNA of the CDR3: TGTGCCAGTAGTACAACAGGGGCCTGGGCCTACAATGAGCAGTTCTTC.

V is TRBV5-1 and J is TRBJ2-3, with TRBD2 identical over 12 bases. Germline loops: CDR1 SGHRS, CDR2 YFSETQ. CDR3 length: 16 residues. With 3 bases clipped from V and 5 bases from J, the junction kept 7 bases outside the gene matches. DNA of the CDR3: TGCGCCAGCAGCTCCCTAGCGGGAGGGGTCGTAGATACGCAGTATTTT. Translated, it gives CASSSLAGGVVDTQYF.

The genes are TRBV5-8 and TRBJ1-5; D remains unclear. The V gene lost 2 bases and the J gene lost 5 bases, with 14 bases spanning the gap. Germline V CDR1 and CDR2: SGHTS, YDEGEE. The CDR3 extends over 15 amino acids. CDR3 protein: CASSLILVADQPQHF. The DNA for the CDR3 is TGTGCCAGCAGCTTAATTCTCGTGGCGGATCAGCCCCAGCATTTT.

The V and J genes are TRBV2 and TRBJ2-7, with 7 bases that match TRBD2. V lost 6 bases and J lost 3; bases outside the gene matches: 8. The CDR3 totals 14 residues. Per the germline V gene, CDR1 is SNHLY and CDR2 is FYNNEI. This CDR3 reads CASSPDLAVYEQYF. The CDR3 DNA is TGTGCCAGCAGCCCCGATCTAGCGGTCTACGAGCAGTACTTC.

The chain joins TRBV6-5 to TRBJ2-1, with 7 positions matching TRBD2. V gave up 2 bases and J gave up 7 bases; unmatched junction bases: 5. The CDR3 is 14 residues long. Germline V gene sequence: CDR1 MNHEY, CDR2 SVGAGI. CDR3 bases: TGTGCCAGCAGTTACAGGTTGCGGGAGAATGAGCAGTTCTTC. It specifies CASSYRLRENEQFF.

This chain uses TRBV13 with TRBJ2-6; TRBD1 might be the D (5 bases). V gave up 6 bases and J gave up 4 bases, with 10 bases separating them. This CDR3 region has 14 residues. CDR1 is PRHDT and CDR2 is FYEKMQ in the germline V gene (reference sequence). DNA for the CDR3: TGTGCCAGCAGGAAAGGGGCAGGGGCCAACGTCCTGACTTTC. It translates to CASRKGAGANVLTF.